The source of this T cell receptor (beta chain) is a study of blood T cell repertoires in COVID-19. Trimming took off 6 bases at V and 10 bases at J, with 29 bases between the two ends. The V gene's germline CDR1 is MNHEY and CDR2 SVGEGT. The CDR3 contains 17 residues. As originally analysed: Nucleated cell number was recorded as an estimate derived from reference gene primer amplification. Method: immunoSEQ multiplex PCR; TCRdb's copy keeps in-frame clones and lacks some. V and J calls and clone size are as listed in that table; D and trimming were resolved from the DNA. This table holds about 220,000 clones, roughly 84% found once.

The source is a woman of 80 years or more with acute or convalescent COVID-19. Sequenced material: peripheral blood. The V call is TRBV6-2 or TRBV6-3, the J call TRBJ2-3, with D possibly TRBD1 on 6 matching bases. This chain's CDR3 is CASSAITTAAGDKAQYF. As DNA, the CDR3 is TGTGCCAGCAGCGCCATCACCACTGCGGCAGGGGATAAGGCGCAGTATTTT.